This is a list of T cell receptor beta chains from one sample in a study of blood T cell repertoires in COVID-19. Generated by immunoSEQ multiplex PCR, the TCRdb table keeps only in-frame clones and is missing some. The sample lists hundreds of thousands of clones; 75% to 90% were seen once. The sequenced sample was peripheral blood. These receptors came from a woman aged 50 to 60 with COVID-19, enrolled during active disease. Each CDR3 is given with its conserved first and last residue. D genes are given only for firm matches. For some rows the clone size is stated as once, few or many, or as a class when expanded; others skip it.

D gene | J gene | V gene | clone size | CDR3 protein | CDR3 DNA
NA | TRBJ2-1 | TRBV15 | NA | CATSRAPSRPGNEQFF | TGTGCCACCAGCAGAGCGCCCTCGAGGCCGGGGAATGAGCAGTTCTTC
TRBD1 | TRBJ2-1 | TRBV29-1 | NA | CSVEAPDREKYNEQFF | TGCAGCGTTGAAGCCCCGGACAGGGAGAAGTACAATGAGCAGTTCTTC
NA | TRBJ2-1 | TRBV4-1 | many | CASSQEGQGGYNEQFF | TGCGCCAGCAGCCAAGAAGGGCAGGGGGGCTACAATGAGCAGTTCTTC
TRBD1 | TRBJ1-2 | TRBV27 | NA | CASSLRGTGGNGYTF | TGTGCCAGCAGTTTAAGGGGGACAGGGGGCAATGGCTACACCTTC
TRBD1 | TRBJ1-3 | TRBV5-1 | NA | CASSNQGGDTIYF | TGCGCCAGCAGCAACCAAGGGGGCGACACCATATATTTT
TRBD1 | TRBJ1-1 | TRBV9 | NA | CASSGEKTGGTEAFF | TGTGCCAGCAGCGGAGAAAAAACAGGGGGCACTGAAGCTTTCTTT
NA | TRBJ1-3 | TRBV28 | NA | CASSLTFSGNTIYF | TGTGCCAGCAGTTTAACTTTCTCTGGAAACACCATATATTTT
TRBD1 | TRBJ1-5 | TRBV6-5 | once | CASRDDRDSNQPQHF | TGTGCCAGCAGAGACGACAGGGATAGCAATCAGCCCCAGCATTTT
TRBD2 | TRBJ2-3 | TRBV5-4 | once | CASSSSSGRVTTDTQYF | TGTGCCAGCAGCTCCTCTAGCGGGAGGGTGACGACAGATACGCAGTATTTT
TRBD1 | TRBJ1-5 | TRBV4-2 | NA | CASSHTGTGVQPQHF | TGTGCCAGCAGCCACACCGGGACAGGAGTCCAGCCCCAGCATTTT
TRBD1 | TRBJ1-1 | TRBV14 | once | CASSQEDRGNRNTEAFF | TGTGCCAGCAGCCAAGAGGACAGGGGGAATAGAAACACTGAAGCTTTCTTT
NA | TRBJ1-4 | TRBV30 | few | CAWSTREIEKLFF | TGTGCCTGGAGTACCAGGGAAATCGAAAAACTGTTTTTT
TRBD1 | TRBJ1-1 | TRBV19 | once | CASAPNRGQGSTEAFF | TGTGCCAGCGCCCCAAATCGGGGACAGGGAAGCACTGAAGCTTTCTTT
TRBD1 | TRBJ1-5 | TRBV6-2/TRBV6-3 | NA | CASSWGQGYNQPQHF | TGTGCCAGCAGTTGGGGACAGGGTTACAATCAGCCCCAGCATTTT
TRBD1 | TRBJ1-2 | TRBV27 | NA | CASSIGTGGFGYTF | TGTGCCAGCAGTATCGGGACAGGGGGTTTTGGCTACACCTTC
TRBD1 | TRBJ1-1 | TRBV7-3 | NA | CASSLGATGYTEAFF | TGTGCCAGCAGCTTAGGGGCGACAGGGTACACTGAAGCTTTCTTT
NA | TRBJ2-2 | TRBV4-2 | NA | CASSQRSSNTGELFF | TGTGCCAGCAGCCAAAGAAGCTCCAACACCGGGGAGCTGTTTTTT
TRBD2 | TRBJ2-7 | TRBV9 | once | CASSVGLAGTYEQYF | TGTGCCAGCAGCGTAGGACTAGCCGGGACCTACGAGCAGTACTTC
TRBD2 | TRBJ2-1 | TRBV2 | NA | CASSGFSGSLGSYNEQFF | TGTGCCAGCAGTGGGTTTAGCGGGAGCTTGGGCTCCTACAATGAGCAGTTCTTC
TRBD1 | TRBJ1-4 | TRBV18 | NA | CASSLAQTGTGGEKLFF | TGTGCCAGCTCCCTCGCACAAACCGGGACAGGCGGGGAAAAACTGTTTTTT
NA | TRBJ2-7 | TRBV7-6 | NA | CASSEQGSYEQYF | TGTGCCAGCAGCGAACAGGGTAGCTACGAGCAGTACTTC
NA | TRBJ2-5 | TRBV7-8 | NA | CASSPQGRFQETQYF | TGTGCCAGCAGCCCTCAAGGCAGGTTCCAAGAGACCCAGTACTTC
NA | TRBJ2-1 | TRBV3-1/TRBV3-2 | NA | CASSQNPNEQFF | TGTGCCAGCAGCCAAAATCCAAATGAGCAGTTCTTC
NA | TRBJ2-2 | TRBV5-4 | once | CASSGATGGANTGELFF | TGTGCCAGCAGCGGGGCAACCGGAGGGGCGAACACCGGGGAGCTGTTTTTT
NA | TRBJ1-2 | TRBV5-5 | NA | CASSLEMDGGNYGYTF | TGTGCCAGCAGCTTGGAAATGGATGGCGGGAACTATGGCTACACCTTC